Following are 28 T cell receptor beta chains from one sample sequenced in a study of T cell changes during pregnancy in multiple sclerosis. TCRdb keeps only in-frame clones here, not all; method: immunoSEQ multiplex PCR. The sample consists of 57,000 or so clones, 75% to 95% of them appearing once. Sequencing was performed on peripheral blood, taken after pregnancy. The receptors shown here come from a female donor in good health, enrolled as a control in a pregnancy study.

The genes are TRBV4-3 and TRBJ1-6; the D is unclear. V dropped 0 bases and J dropped 10 bases, with 7 bases sitting between them. This CDR3 is 13 amino acids long. Germline V gene lookup returns CDR1 LGHNA and CDR2 YSLEER. As DNA, the CDR3 is TGCGCCAGCAGCCAAGAGGAGGGCTCACCCCTCCACTTT. As protein: CASSQEEGSPLHF.

The genes are TRBV5-4 and TRBJ2-7; possibly TRBD1 for D (5 bases). Trimming stripped 0 bases from V and 0 bases from J, with 7 bases between. The germline CDR1 and CDR2 sequences are SGHNT and YYREEE (reference sequence). The CDR3 has 14 amino acids. Here the CDR3 DNA reads TGTGCCAGCAGCTTGGGGGGCCTCTCCTACGAGCAGTACTTC. Residues: CASSLGGLSYEQYF.

This clone was observed once. The rearrangement links TRBV5-1 to TRBJ2-1; D is unclear. V was cut by 1 base and J by 4 bases, with 6 bases left in between. This CDR3 contains 13 residues. The V gene's germline CDR1 is SGHRS and CDR2 YFSETQ. This CDR3 reads CASSLWAYNEQFF. CDR3 DNA sequence: TGCGCCAGCAGCTTGTGGGCGTACAATGAGCAGTTCTTC.

The chain links TRBV6-6 to TRBJ2-5; possibly TRBD1 for D (6 bases). The CDR3 has 13 residues. Germline V gene data show CDR1 as MNHNY and CDR2 as SVGAGI (reference sequence). Trimming left V 4 bases short and J 1 base short, with 7 bases between. CDR3 protein: CASSSDSQETQYF. CDR3 nucleotide sequence: TGTGCCAGCAGTTCGGACAGCCAAGAGACCCAGTACTTC.

V and J are TRBV7-3 and TRBJ2-1; TRBD2 aligns across 14 bases. This CDR3 has 15 residues. Germline values: CDR1 SGHTA, CDR2 FQGTGA. Germline trimming cut 5 bases from V and 10 bases from J; bases unmatched to any gene: 7. The CDR3 DNA follows: TGTGCCAGCAGCAAGGGACTAGCGGGGGTGCGGGAGCAGTTCTTC. This codes for CASSKGLAGVREQFF.

This chain links TRBV2 with TRBJ2-7; 7 nucleotides align to TRBD2. Germline-derived CDR1 and CDR2 are SNHLY and FYNNEI. J lost 0 bases, V lost 0 bases, and 2 bases had no gene match. This CDR3 has 15 residues. DNA for the CDR3: TGTGCCAGCAGTGAAGCGGGGGGGATCTCCTACGAGCAGTACTTC. Its protein is CASSEAGGISYEQYF. The full variable domain, completed using reference TRBV2 and TRBJ2-7, is EPEVTQTPSHQVTQMGQEVILRCVPISNHLYFYWYRQILGQKVEFLVSFYNNEISEKSEIFDDQFSVERPDGSNFTLKIRSTKLEDSAMYFCASSEAGGISYEQYFGPGTRLTVT.

CDR3 in DNA: TGTGCCAGCAGCTTGGGTCCTAGCGGCAACGAGCAGTACTTC. Protein: CASSLGPSGNEQYF. The gene calls are TRBV5-6 and TRBJ2-7; TRBD2 matches 7 bases. Germline CDR1 SGHDT, CDR2 YYEEEE. The CDR3 runs to 14 residues. Unmatched junction bases numbered 5, after V lost 0 bases and J lost 5 bases.

This rearrangement joins TRBV28 to TRBJ2-5; D is ambiguous. This CDR3 is built from 13 residues. Deletions cut 3 bases from V and 1 base from J, with 6 bases between. CDR1 is MDHEN, CDR2 SYDVKM, per germline. The CDR3 spells CASSLNSQETQYF. As DNA, the CDR3 is TGTGCCAGCAGTTTGAATAGCCAAGAGACCCAGTACTTC.

This chain's CDR3 is CASSEALYNEQFF. The CDR3 nucleotides are TGTGCCAGCAGTGAAGCCCTCTACAATGAGCAGTTCTTC. The chain employs TRBV6-1 and TRBJ2-1; D unclear. With 0 bases removed from V and 3 bases from J, the gap between germline ends came to 3 bases. The CDR3 runs to 13 residues. Germline CDR1 and CDR2: MNHNS and SASEGT.

Here the CDR3 reads CASSPRDRGHEQYF. In nucleotides, the CDR3 is TGTGCCAGCAGTCCCCGGGACAGGGGCCACGAGCAGTACTTC. This sequence joins TRBV6-6 and TRBJ2-7, with TRBD1 matching 10 bases. CDR3 size: 14 residues. V lost 5 bases, J lost 5 bases, and 6 bases stayed unmatched. The germline gives CDR1 MNHNY, CDR2 SVGAGI (reference sequence).

V is TRBV5-1 and J is TRBJ1-4, with 7 bases identical to TRBD1. CDR3 size: 13 residues. Germline V lookup: CDR1 SGHRS, CDR2 YFSETQ. J lost 8 bases, V lost 4 bases, and 5 bases had no gene match. CDR3 in DNA: TGCGCCAGCAGCCCTAACAGGGGAGAAAAACTGTTTTTT. Protein product: CASSPNRGEKLFF.

The chain is built from TRBV6-6 and TRBJ2-7; 9 nucleotides line up with TRBD1. V lost 10 bases, J lost 0 bases, and 10 bases stayed unmatched. Germline CDR1 reads MNHNY; CDR2 reads SVGAGI (reference sequence). The CDR3 extends over 15 amino acids. CDR3 sequence reads: CATEDRGQSSYEQYF. CDR3 sequence (DNA): TGTGCCACGGAGGACAGGGGTCAGTCCTCCTACGAGCAGTACTTC.

V usage is TRBV7-2 and J usage is TRBJ1-1, with D maybe TRBD1 (6 bases). The CDR3 is 14 amino acids. Germline-derived CDR1 and CDR2 are SGHTA and FQGNSA. With 5 bases removed from V and 0 bases from J, the gap between germline ends came to 10 bases. CDR3: CASSHRDLNTEAFF. As DNA, the CDR3 is TGTGCCAGCAGCCACAGGGATTTGAACACTGAAGCTTTCTTT.

The V call is TRBV29-1, the J call TRBJ1-2; no reliable D call. Germline CDR1 is SQVTM and CDR2 is ANQGSEA. Between the trimmed V and J ends, which lost 0 bases and 8 bases, there was a span of 10 bases. The CDR3 runs 12 residues. CDR3 sequence: CSVEDRRRGYTF. In DNA form, the CDR3 reads TGCAGCGTTGAAGATCGGAGGCGCGGCTACACCTTC.

The V and J genes are TRBV18 and TRBJ2-5; TRBD2 might be the D (5 bases). Trimming stripped 0 bases from V and 5 bases from J, with 10 bases between. The length of the CDR3 is 14 residues. Germline V CDR1 and CDR2: KGHSH, LQKENI. The CDR3 sequence: CASSPPEVVETQYF. The DNA for the CDR3 is TGTGCCAGCTCACCACCGGAGGTGGTGGAGACCCAGTACTTC.

V usage is TRBV28 and J usage is TRBJ1-2; 7 positions match TRBD1. The CDR3 is 15 residues long. V dropped 4 bases and J dropped 6; count of bases not matched to a gene: 11. Germline assignment: CDR1 MDHEN and CDR2 SYDVKM. The CDR3 sequence: CASSSPSGTVNGYTF. Written as DNA, the CDR3 is TGTGCCAGCAGTTCGCCCTCTGGGACAGTGAATGGCTACACCTTC.

The V gene is TRBV6-1, the J gene TRBJ1-2, with 7 bases aligning to TRBD1. CDR3 size: 13 residues. Germline V gene sequence: CDR1 MNHNS, CDR2 SASEGT. The V and J ends lost 7 bases and 8 bases, in that order; junction bases with no gene match: 10. CDR3 residues: CASTIDRVYGYTF. In DNA, the CDR3 is TGTGCCAGCACCATAGACAGGGTGTACGGCTACACCTTC.

V gene TRBV5-4 combines with J gene TRBJ2-3, with a tentative D call TRBD2 (6 bases). This CDR3 comprises 14 residues. V gave up 4 bases and J gave up 6 bases, with 15 bases separating them. Germline V gene lookup returns CDR1 SGHNT and CDR2 YYREEE (reference sequence). CDR3 sequence: CASSPRTAGDTQYF. The CDR3 DNA sequence: TGTGCCAGCAGCCCCAGGACGGCGGGGGATACGCAGTATTTT.

Notes on this clone: The same CDR3 can be traced to other DNA sequences in this sample. The gene calls are TRBV27 and TRBJ2-6; 9 nucleotides align to TRBD2. V trimming: 5 bases; J trimming: 1 base; junction bases outside the gene matches: 3. The CDR3 sequence is 16 residues long. From germline, CDR1 is MNHEY and CDR2 SMNVEV (reference sequence). This CDR3 is CASSSGRLSGANVLTF. The CDR3 DNA follows: TGTGCCAGCAGTAGCGGGAGGTTGTCTGGGGCCAACGTCCTGACTTTC.

The chain uses TRBV15 and TRBJ2-3; D might be TRBD2 (5 bases). The V gene's germline CDR1 is LNHNV and CDR2 YYDKDF (reference sequence). Between the trimmed V and J ends, which lost 0 bases and 1 base, there was a span of 14 bases. CDR3 length equals 17 residues. CDR3 in amino acids: CATSRDQIGKGTDTQYF. As DNA, the CDR3 is TGTGCCACCAGCAGAGATCAGATCGGGAAGGGCACAGATACGCAGTATTTT.

The chain links TRBV6-6 to TRBJ1-3; possibly TRBD1 for D (5 bases). V was cut by 0 bases and J by 2 bases, with 8 bases left in between. In germline, CDR1 is MNHNY, CDR2 SVGAGI (reference sequence). This CDR3 region has 15 residues. CDR3 sequence: CASSYSREAGNTIYF. CDR3 sequence (DNA): TGTGCCAGCAGTTACTCCAGGGAGGCTGGAAACACCATATATTTT.

J is TRBJ1-6 and V is TRBV19; 7 bases line up with TRBD1. The J segment lost 9 bases and the V segment lost 5 bases, leaving 13 bases of the junction unmatched. In germline, CDR1 is LNHDA, CDR2 SQIVND (reference sequence). This CDR3 is built from 16 residues. The CDR3: CASSASVGGEPSPLHF. In DNA, the CDR3 is TGTGCCAGTAGTGCTTCCGTAGGGGGCGAGCCTTCACCCCTCCACTTT.

This clone was seen once. At one boundary the junction diverges from the germline segment, which might be a read error. This specimen includes other DNA sequences encoding the same CDR3. The gene calls are TRBV5-1 and TRBJ2-1; 9 bases map to TRBD1. Looked up from germline, CDR1 is SGHRS and CDR2 is YFSETQ. The CDR3 consists of 14 residues. The CDR3 bases are TGCGCCAGCATCATCGGGACAGGGAGGGATGAACAGTTCTTC. Translation gives CASIIGTGRDEQFF.

The CDR3 region has the DNA TGTGCCAGCAGTGCACAGGCTCGTGGCTACACCTTC. It yields the protein CASSAQARGYTF. This chain links TRBV2 with TRBJ1-2; D is possibly TRBD1 (5 bases). This CDR3 contains 12 residues. The germline gives CDR1 SNHLY, CDR2 FYNNEI. Trimming removed 4 bases at V and 7 bases at J, with 10 bases between.

V usage is TRBV11-3 and J usage is TRBJ2-7; TRBD2 matches at 12 bases. In germline, CDR1 is SGHNT, CDR2 YENEEA. This CDR3 region has 17 residues. Trimming took 3 bases from V and 5 from J; bases not matched to a gene: 11. The CDR3 loop is CASSFRASGRDNNEQYF. CDR3 in DNA: TGTGCCAGCAGCTTCCGGGCTAGCGGGAGGGATAATAACGAGCAGTACTTC.

The chain has TRBV5-1 and TRBJ1-1, with no clear D. The CDR3 has 13 amino acids. Trimming removed 4 bases at V and 3 bases at J, with 10 bases between. From germline, CDR1 is SGHRS and CDR2 YFSETQ. The CDR3 here is CASSAYGDTEAFF. The DNA for the CDR3 is TGCGCCAGCAGCGCGTACGGGGACACTGAAGCTTTCTTT.

The V gene is TRBV7-3, the J gene TRBJ1-1; D unresolved. Looked up from germline, CDR1 is SGHTA and CDR2 is FQGTGA. The CDR3 loop spans 13 amino acids. V lost 3 bases to trimming and J lost 1 base, with 6 bases between them. The DNA of the CDR3 is TGTGCCAGCAGCTTTACACAGAACACTGAAGCTTTCTTT. Translating gives CASSFTQNTEAFF.

The gene calls are TRBV7-2 and TRBJ2-7, with no clear D. Germline CDR1 and CDR2: SGHTA and FQGNSA. Trimming pared 4 bases from V and 4 bases from J, leaving 17 bases between. The length of the CDR3 is 15 residues. DNA for the CDR3: TGTGCCAGCAGCTCAGGATCCACCGAATTTTACGAGCAGTACTTC. This codes for CASSSGSTEFYEQYF. Looking up the rest from reference TRBV7-2 and TRBJ2-7 gives the full variable domain: GAGVSQSPSNKVTEKGKDVELRCDPISGHTALYWYRQSLGQGLEFLIYFQGNSAPDKSGLPSDRFSAERTGGSVSTLTIQRTQQEDSAVYLCASSSGSTEFYEQYFGPGTRLTVT.